Presented here are 31 T cell receptor beta chains from one specimen sequenced in a study of cytomegalovirus exposure and HLA in healthy donors. A multiplex PCR was run with 60 Vbeta primers and 13 Jbeta primers. Assay: immunoSEQ multiplex PCR; the TCRdb copy retains only in-frame clones and omits some. The data contain 250,000 to 350,000 clones, 86% of them seen just once; the ten biggest clones take up around 3.7%. The sample comprised PBMCs. The receptors here all came from a man aged 40-49 years in good health and CMV-seropositive.

The chain carries TRBV5-1 and TRBJ2-5; 8 bases match TRBD2. The end of the DNA aligns better with TRBJ2-7, so the J call may be wrong. This CDR3 is 13 amino acids long. Germline CDR1 reads SGHRS; CDR2 reads YFSETQ. The chain's CDR3 is CASRLAESYEQYF. The CDR3 DNA reads as TGCGCCAGCAGACTAGCGGAGTCCTACGAGCAGTACTTC.

The genes are TRBV19 and TRBJ1-2; 8 nucleotides line up with TRBD1. This CDR3 comprises 16 residues. J was trimmed by 4 bases and V by 4 bases; bases with no gene match: 11. Per germline, CDR1 LNHDA and CDR2 SQIVND (reference sequence). The CDR3 DNA reads as TGTGCCAGTAGTACAGACCATCGACAGGGGTCCTATGGCTACACCTTC. Translation gives CASSTDHRQGSYGYTF.

This clone turned up a few times. This chain uses TRBV4-2 with TRBJ2-7; 14 bases map to TRBD2. Germline assignment: CDR1 LGHNA and CDR2 YNFKEQ. This CDR3 spans 16 amino acids. The trim removed 4 bases at V and 5 bases at J, leaving 7 bases unmatched. CDR3 nucleotides: TGTGCCAGCAGCCGCCTAGGGACTAGCGGGAGCCACGAGCAGTACTTC. Its translation: CASSRLGTSGSHEQYF.

J is TRBJ2-7 and V is TRBV13; possibly TRBD2 for D (5 bases). In germline, CDR1 is PRHDT, CDR2 FYEKMQ (reference sequence). V gave up 2 bases and J gave up 3 bases, with 8 bases separating them. There are 13 residues in the CDR3. The CDR3 DNA is TGTGCCAGCAGCTTAAGTGCGGGCTACGAGCAGTACTTC. Translation: CASSLSAGYEQYF. Complete variable domain (other parts from reference TRBV13 and TRBJ2-7): AAGVIQSPRHLIKEKRETATLKCYPIPRHDTVYWYQQGPGQDPQFLISFYEKMQSDKGSIPDRFSAQQFSDYHSELNMSSLELGDSALYFCASSLSAGYEQYFGPGTRLTVT.

The J gene is TRBJ2-1, the V gene TRBV4-3, with a weak D call TRBD2 (6 bases). The CDR3 has 15 residues. V was clipped by 2 bases and J by 4 bases, with 12 bases between them. Germline V gene sequence: CDR1 LGHNA, CDR2 YSLEER. This CDR3 is CASSQKPGLYNEQFF. The CDR3 DNA reads as TGCGCCAGCAGCCAAAAACCGGGACTTTACAATGAGCAGTTCTTC.

This clone turned up a few times. This chain links TRBV13 with TRBJ1-2; D is ambiguous. The CDR3 length is 15 residues. V was cut by 2 bases and J by 5 bases, with 15 bases left in between. Germline-derived CDR1 and CDR2 are PRHDT and FYEKMQ (reference sequence). The CDR3 DNA reads as TGTGCCAGCAGCTTAATTATTTCCCCGGGGTATGGCTACACCTTC. Its protein is CASSLIISPGYGYTF.

V gene TRBV28 combines with J gene TRBJ2-7; D unclear. From germline, CDR1 is MDHEN and CDR2 SYDVKM. The germline V and J ends were trimmed by 5 bases and 9 bases, with 32 bases remaining between them. This CDR3 is built from 18 residues. CDR3 in DNA: TGTGCCAGCAGTCAACCGCCCGACGTGCAGCGCTTCTCTAAGCGGCAGTACTTC. Its protein is CASSQPPDVQRFSKRQYF.

V gene TRBV4-1 combines with J gene TRBJ1-6, with 10 bases lining up with TRBD1. J was trimmed by 4 bases and V by 0 bases; bases with no gene match: 9. The germline V gene encodes CDR1 MGHRA and CDR2 YSYEKL. This CDR3 spans 19 amino acids. CDR3 coding DNA: TGCGCCAGCAGCCAAGATCCGGGACAGGGGATAGGGTATAATTCACCCCTCCACTTT. It specifies CASSQDPGQGIGYNSPLHF.

CDR3 in DNA: TGTGCCAGCAGCTCACTAGCGGCTAGCACAGATACGCAGTATTTT. It yields the protein CASSSLAASTDTQYF. This rearrangement joins TRBV5-8 to TRBJ2-3, with 8 bases fitting TRBD2. J gave up 0 bases and V 3 bases, and 3 bases lay outside the gene matches. The CDR3 extends over 15 amino acids. Per germline, CDR1 SGHTS and CDR2 YDEGEE.

The V call is TRBV18, the J call TRBJ2-2, with 7 bases that match TRBD2. Germline V gene data show CDR1 as KGHSH and CDR2 as LQKENI. This CDR3 is 16 amino acids long. V lost 4 bases, J lost 4 bases, and 9 bases stayed unmatched. Here the CDR3 reads CASSLLAGEPTGELFF. The CDR3 region has the DNA TGTGCCAGCTCACTTTTGGCGGGAGAACCCACCGGGGAGCTGTTTTTT.

This sequence joins TRBV29-1 and TRBJ2-7, with unresolved D. Trimming took off 6 bases at V and 6 bases at J, with 15 bases between the two ends. CDR3 length: 12 residues. Germline V gene data show CDR1 as SQVTM and CDR2 as ANQGSEA. CDR3 nucleotides: TGCAGCGTGGTGACCTCGTCGGGCGAGCAGTACTTC. Amino acids: CSVVTSSGEQYF.

This chain connects TRBV5-4 to TRBJ2-7; 9 nucleotides match TRBD2. V lost 0 bases, J lost 2 bases, and 3 bases stayed unmatched. The CDR3 runs 15 residues. The germline V gene encodes CDR1 SGHNT and CDR2 YYREEE (reference sequence). CDR3 sequence reads: CASSLALAGTYEQYF. As DNA, the CDR3 is TGTGCCAGCAGCTTGGCACTAGCGGGTACCTACGAGCAGTACTTC.

V and J are TRBV7-9 and TRBJ1-5; unclear D gene. V was trimmed by 1 base and J by 0 bases, leaving 13 bases between them. CDR1 is SEHNR and CDR2 is FQNEAQ in the germline V gene (reference sequence). The CDR3 consists of 17 residues. CDR3 in amino acids: CASSLGGISTSNQPQHF. The CDR3 nucleotides read TGTGCCAGCAGCTTAGGAGGCATATCAACTAGCAATCAGCCCCAGCATTTT.

The chain carries TRBV27 and TRBJ1-5, with TRBD1 identical over 8 bases. Germline values: CDR1 MNHEY, CDR2 SMNVEV (reference sequence). The CDR3 covers 15 residues. The V segment lost 3 bases and the J segment 2 bases; nucleotides outside the gene matches: 3. The CDR3 DNA is TGTGCCAGCAGTTTTCAGGGGGCCGGCAATCAGCCCCAGCATTTT. Encoded protein: CASSFQGAGNQPQHF.

This chain joins TRBV6-1 and TRBJ1-2; the D gene is possibly TRBD1 (5 bases). The CDR3 sequence is 14 residues long. The V gene lost 0 bases and the J gene lost 7 bases, with 12 bases spanning the gap. Germline V gives CDR1 MNHNS, CDR2 SASEGT. The CDR3 sequence: CASSEALQGGGYTF. CDR3 nucleotide sequence: TGTGCCAGCAGTGAAGCGCTCCAGGGTGGTGGCTACACCTTC.

Only a few counts were recorded for this clone. In DNA form, the CDR3 reads TGTGCCAGTAGTTCCGGGACAGGGTGGGACACTGAAGCTTTCTTT. It is translated as CASSSGTGWDTEAFF. This chain connects TRBV19 to TRBJ1-1; 9 nucleotides match TRBD1. Germline lookup yields CDR1 LNHDA and CDR2 SQIVND (reference sequence). The CDR3 is 15 amino acids. The J segment lost 3 bases and the V segment lost 5 bases, leaving 7 bases of the junction unmatched.

The chain couples TRBV7-6 to TRBJ2-7, with TRBD2 matching over 8 bases. CDR3 size: 14 residues. CDR1 and CDR2 (germline): SGHVS, FNYEAQ. V lost 1 base to trimming and J lost 5 bases; unmatched junction nucleotides: 4. CDR3 coding DNA: TGTGCCAGCAGCTTAGGTTCCGGGAGGGACGAGCAGTACTTC. Its protein product is CASSLGSGRDEQYF.

The chain couples TRBV5-5 to TRBJ2-7; no clear D. V was shortened by 2 bases and J by 3 bases, with 6 bases between the two germline ends. CDR3 length: 12 residues. Germline V CDR1 and CDR2: SGHKS, YYEKEE (reference sequence). CDR3 DNA: TGTGCCAGCAGCTTAACAAGCTACGAGCAGTACTTC. Protein: CASSLTSYEQYF.

The chain uses TRBV5-1 and TRBJ2-5; 12 nucleotides align to TRBD2. Germline lookup yields CDR1 SGHRS and CDR2 YFSETQ. The V and J ends lost 0 bases and 5 bases, in that order; junction bases with no gene match: 8. The CDR3 is made up of 17 amino acids. DNA for the CDR3: TGCGCCAGCAGCTTGGGGATAGGACTAGCGGGACAGGAGACCCAGTACTTC. Translated, it gives CASSLGIGLAGQETQYF. The complete variable domain, with remaining parts taken from reference TRBV5-1 and TRBJ2-5, reads KAGVTQTPRYLIKTRGQQVTLSCSPISGHRSVSWYQQTPGQGLQFLFEYFSETQRNKGNFPGRFSGRQFSNSRSEMNVSTLELGDSALYLCASSLGIGLAGQETQYFGPGTRLLVL.

The rearrangement links TRBV9 to TRBJ2-5; tentative D call: TRBD1 (8 bases). Trimming cost V 2 bases and J 11 bases, with 19 bases left between them. This CDR3 comprises 14 residues. The germline CDR1 and CDR2 sequences are SGDLS and YYNGEE. CDR3 DNA: TGTGCCAGCAGCGTCGACAGGGGAGGGTATGAGCAGTACTTC. Its protein is CASSVDRGGYEQYF.

The rearrangement joins TRBV4-1 to TRBJ2-6; D gene uncertain. Looked up from germline, CDR1 is MGHRA and CDR2 is YSYEKL. The V and J ends lost 0 bases and 0 bases respectively, with 3 bases between them. The CDR3 contains 15 residues. The CDR3 loop is CASSQEYSGANVLTF. In nucleotides, the CDR3 is TGCGCCAGCAGCCAAGAGTACTCTGGGGCCAACGTCCTGACTTTC.

J is TRBJ2-7 and V is TRBV5-1; 7 bases line up with TRBD1. Germline loops: CDR1 SGHRS, CDR2 YFSETQ. J lost 5 bases, V lost 4 bases, and 9 bases had no gene match. This CDR3 comprises 14 residues. CDR3 loop: CASSLDRGGHEQYF. CDR3 in DNA: TGCGCCAGCAGCCTGGACAGAGGGGGCCACGAGCAGTACTTC. Looking up the rest from reference TRBV5-1 and TRBJ2-7 gives the full variable domain: KAGVTQTPRYLIKTRGQQVTLSCSPISGHRSVSWYQQTPGQGLQFLFEYFSETQRNKGNFPGRFSGRQFSNSRSEMNVSTLELGDSALYLCASSLDRGGHEQYFGPGTRLTVT.

J is TRBJ2-3 and V is TRBV7-2; TRBD2 aligns across 7 bases. The CDR3 consists of 15 residues. In germline, CDR1 is SGHTA, CDR2 FQGNSA. The trim removed 5 bases at V and 2 bases at J, leaving 7 bases unmatched. In nucleotides, the CDR3 is TGTGCCAGCAGCCCAAGCGGGATGGTCACAGATACGCAGTATTTT. It translates to CASSPSGMVTDTQYF.

The chain couples TRBV9 to TRBJ2-2; TRBD2 might be the D (5 bases). The germline V gene has CDR1 SGDLS and CDR2 YYNGEE. The V end lost 3 bases, the J end lost 4 bases, and 19 bases lay between the germline ends. This CDR3 comprises 17 residues. Here the CDR3 reads CASSGPVGSGVTGELFF. DNA for the CDR3: TGTGCCAGCAGCGGACCGGTAGGGAGCGGTGTCACCGGGGAGCTGTTTTTT.

The chain is built from TRBV2 and TRBJ1-4; D call uncertain. CDR1 is SNHLY, CDR2 FYNNEI, per germline. This CDR3 region has 12 residues. Trimming took 5 bases from V and 12 from J, leaving 13 bases between them. CDR3 sequence: CASSRLLVELFF. CDR3 nucleotide sequence: TGTGCCAGCAGTAGACTTCTCGTCGAACTGTTTTTT.

The chain couples TRBV9 to TRBJ2-3, with 8 bases matching TRBD2. CDR3 length: 15 residues. Germline V gene sequence: CDR1 SGDLS, CDR2 YYNGEE. After removal of 0 bases from V and 1 base from J, the junction contained 1 base not matched to a gene. CDR3 sequence: CASSVVAGRTDTQYF. In DNA form, the CDR3 reads TGTGCCAGCAGCGTAGTAGCGGGGCGCACAGATACGCAGTATTTT.

The chain links TRBV7-9 to TRBJ2-5; 13 bases map to TRBD2. The last part of the DNA fits TRBJ2-7 better; the J call may be wrong. The germline V gene encodes CDR1 SEHNR and CDR2 FQNEAQ (reference sequence). The CDR3 runs to 15 residues. The chain's CDR3 is CASSYGLAGAGEQYF. The CDR3 region has the DNA TGTGCCAGCAGCTATGGACTAGCGGGAGCTGGCGAGCAGTACTTC.

This clone was seen only once. The rearrangement links TRBV5-4 to TRBJ2-7; D gene ambiguous. The CDR3 extends over 13 amino acids. Deletions cut 4 bases from V and 3 bases from J, with 11 bases between. The V gene's germline CDR1 is SGHNT and CDR2 YYREEE (reference sequence). The CDR3: CASSAPLSYEQYF. In nucleotides, the CDR3 is TGTGCCAGCAGCGCTCCGCTTAGCTACGAGCAGTACTTC.

This chain links TRBV19 with TRBJ2-1, with D perhaps matching TRBD1 (6 bases). The CDR3 runs to 17 residues. Germline V gene lookup returns CDR1 LNHDA and CDR2 SQIVND (reference sequence). With 5 bases removed from V and 2 bases from J, the gap between germline ends came to 19 bases. The CDR3, as DNA: TGTGCCAGTAGTCTCGCCCTACAGGGCAGCCCCTACAATGAGCAGTTCTTC. Its protein is CASSLALQGSPYNEQFF.

V usage is TRBV5-1 and J usage is TRBJ2-5; TRBD1 matches 7 bases. The CDR3 extends over 13 amino acids. Germline CDR1 reads SGHRS; CDR2 reads YFSETQ. J gave up 4 bases and V 4 bases, and 4 bases lay outside the gene matches. For the CDR3, the DNA is TGCGCCAGCAGCAGTGACAGGGCAGAGACCCAGTACTTC. Residues: CASSSDRAETQYF.

This clone is a singleton in its sample. This rearrangement joins TRBV6-6 to TRBJ1-1; the D gene is possibly TRBD1 (6 bases). V dropped 2 bases and J dropped 0 bases, with 7 bases sitting between them. This CDR3 is built from 14 residues. Germline V gene lookup returns CDR1 MNHNY and CDR2 SVGAGI (reference sequence). CDR3 in amino acids: CASSYDRLNTEAFF. The DNA for the CDR3 is TGTGCCAGCAGTTACGACAGGTTGAACACTGAAGCTTTCTTT.